This T cell receptor beta chain derives from a study of cytomegalovirus exposure and HLA in healthy donors. CDR1 and CDR2 from the germline V gene are SQVTM and ANQGSEA. V dropped 4 bases and J dropped 2 bases, with 8 bases sitting between them. The CDR3 spans 12 residues. Repertoires were generated with immunoSEQ multiplex PCR, while TCRdb's copy carries only in-frame clones and drops some. The data contain around 250,000 clones, nearly 90% of them seen just once; the ten biggest clones take up more than 0.35%. Separation from the 666-subject first cohort characterized the roughly 130-subject validation cohort, to which the donors belonged. With regard to this clone: The antigen is unknown.

Broader study findings: Both high specificity and high sensitivity reportedly marked the classifier's diagnosis of cytomegalovirus status.

V gene TRBV29-1 combines with J gene TRBJ2-5; D may be TRBD1 (5 bases). Sequencing used PBMCs. The receptor comes from a woman aged 18-30 years in good health and CMV-seronegative. CDR3 DNA sequence: TGCAGCGTTGGACAGAAACAAGAGACCCAGTACTTC. Residues: CSVGQKQETQYF.